The rows below give T cell receptor beta chains drawn from one sample of a study of human T cells and chemical hapten exposure. A single record per CDR3 protein comes from TCRdb applying MiXCR to the RACE reads. The table lists approximately 370,000 distinct CDR3 sequences, 5% to 6.5% of them singletons. The specimen comprised whole blood, sampled in connection with sensitization to the hapten diphenylcyclopropenone (DPC). Source of these receptors: a woman aged 18-29 years with alopecia areata. Some clones in this sample may be carry-over from other donors' samples. CDR3s include the opening cysteine and the closing phenylalanine or tryptophan. A D gene is named only where the DNA matches it firmly. Some rows mark clone size as missing; the rest say once, few, many or name a class of expanded clone.

CDR3 protein	CDR3 DNA	J gene	clone size	V gene	D gene
CAISESLGYEAFF	TGTGCCATCAGTGAGTCGCTCGGGTATGAAGCTTTCTTT	TRBJ1-1	.	TRBV10-3	.
CASRRRGVLTEAFF	TGTGCCAGCAGGCGTAGGGGTGTGCTGACTGAAGCTTTCTTT	TRBJ1-1	few	TRBV6-5	.
CASSRSTGGPQHF	TGTGCCAGCAGCCGCTCCACGGGGGGGCCCCAGCATTTT	TRBJ1-5	many	TRBV12-3/TRBV12-4	.
CSAENPGQGYNEQFF	TGCAGTGCCGAAAACCCGGGACAGGGATACAATGAGCAGTTCTTC	TRBJ2-1	.	TRBV20-1	TRBD1
CASSPTTALRTYTF	TGTGCCAGCAGCCCTACTACAGCCCTCCGTACCTACACCTTC	TRBJ1-2	many	TRBV12-3/TRBV12-4	.
CASKRDRANEQFF	TGTGCCAGCAAACGTGACAGGGCGAATGAGCAGTTCTTC	TRBJ2-1	many	TRBV12-3/TRBV12-4	TRBD1
CASSFSGQRLFF	TGTGCCAGCAGCTTTTCCGGACAGAGGCTGTTTTTT	TRBJ2-2	many	TRBV7-9	.
CASSPRGTVPYSGANVLTF	TGTGCCAGCAGTCCAAGGGGAACAGTTCCCTACTCTGGGGCCAACGTCCTGACTTTC	TRBJ2-6	few	TRBV6-1	.
CASSPPPTSVPRYEQYF	TGTGCCAGCAGCCCCCCGCCGACTAGCGTGCCTCGGTACGAGCAGTACTTC	TRBJ2-7	few	TRBV13	TRBD2
CASSWGRIYGYTF	TGTGCCAGCAGCTGGGGACGGATCTATGGCTACACCTTC	TRBJ1-2	few	TRBV12-3/TRBV12-4	.
CASSRGAPATEAFF	TGTGCCAGCAGCCGAGGGGCCCCAGCTACTGAAGCTTTCTTT	TRBJ1-1	many	TRBV6-6	.
CASSQNKGDTQYF	TGTGCCAGCAGCCAAAATAAGGGGGATACGCAGTATTTT	TRBJ2-3	.	TRBV3-1	.
CASSAGQRYYGYTF	TGTGCCAGCAGTGCCGGACAGAGGTACTATGGCTACACCTTC	TRBJ1-2	few	TRBV6-1	.
CATSVGEEQFF	TGTGCCACCAGTGTCGGGGAGGAGCAGTTCTTC	TRBJ2-1	many	TRBV24-1	.
CASSQVQGAYEQYF	TGTGCCAGCAGCCAAGTCCAGGGGGCCTACGAGCAGTACTTC	TRBJ2-7	many	TRBV3-1	TRBD1
CSVVTGANQPQHF	TGCAGCGTAGTGACAGGGGCCAATCAGCCCCAGCATTTT	TRBJ1-5	few	TRBV29-1	TRBD1
CASSRGGAEAKNIQYF	TGTGCCAGCAGCCGGGGGGGCGCAGAGGCCAAAAACATTCAGTACTTC	TRBJ2-4	many	TRBV7-2	TRBD2
CASSPRTFGHQYF	TGTGCCAGCAGTCCAAGGACTTTCGGACATCAGTACTTC	TRBJ2-4	.	TRBV14	.
CASSQVWESSYEQYF	TGCGCCAGCAGCCAAGTTTGGGAGAGCTCCTACGAGCAGTACTTC	TRBJ2-7	.	TRBV4-3	.
CASSLNGRATDRGEKLFF	TGTGCCAGCTCACTGAACGGCCGGGCCACAGACCGGGGTGAAAAACTGTTTTTT	TRBJ1-4	many	TRBV18	.
CASSQDPQGGGQPLHF	TGCGCCAGCAGCCAAGATCCTCAGGGCGGGGGTCAACCCCTCCACTTT	TRBJ1-6	few	TRBV4-3	.
CSVEVRGAKDTQYF	TGCAGCGTTGAAGTCCGCGGGGCGAAAGATACGCAGTATTTT	TRBJ2-3	few	TRBV29-1	.
CASSQGGDTQYF	TGCGCCAGCAGCCAAGGGGGAGATACGCAGTATTTT	TRBJ2-3	.	TRBV4-1	.
CASSYASGGIQTQYF	TGTGCCAGCAGTTACGCCAGCGGGGGAATCCAGACCCAGTACTTC	TRBJ2-5	few	TRBV6-2/TRBV6-3	TRBD2
CASSPRFGTEAFF	TGTGCCAGCAGCCCCAGGTTTGGCACTGAAGCTTTCTTT	TRBJ1-1	.	TRBV9	.
CASSLPGYRDSFDGYTF	TGTGCCAGCAGCCTCCCTGGATACAGGGATTCGTTCGATGGCTACACCTTC	TRBJ1-2	few	TRBV7-2	.
CASSPKGATQPQHF	TGTGCCAGCAGCCCTAAGGGGGCTACTCAGCCCCAGCATTTT	TRBJ1-5	many	TRBV7-2	TRBD1
CASSFSGGVQETQYF	TGTGCCAGCAGTTTCAGCGGGGGAGTGCAAGAGACCCAGTACTTC	TRBJ2-5	.	TRBV6-6	TRBD2
CSARDSRGINYGYTF	TGCAGTGCTAGAGATAGCAGGGGAATTAACTATGGCTACACCTTC	TRBJ1-2	many	TRBV20-1	.
CSVGPSYAGANVLTF	TGCAGCGTGGGACCCAGCTATGCTGGGGCCAACGTCCTGACTTTC	TRBJ2-6	many	TRBV29-1	.
CASSKGTGGDTQYF	TGTGCCAGCAGCAAAGGGACAGGGGGAGATACGCAGTATTTT	TRBJ2-3	many	TRBV11-2	TRBD1
CASSADLRLQETQYF	TGTGCCAGCAGCGCCGACTTGCGCCTCCAAGAGACCCAGTACTTC	TRBJ2-5	few	TRBV7-6	.
CSARLAGDSYNEQFF	TGCAGTGCGAGACTAGCGGGGGATTCCTACAATGAGCAGTTCTTC	TRBJ2-1	.	TRBV20-1	TRBD2
CASSYEGFTEVFF	TGTGCCAGCAGTTACGAGGGATTCACTGAAGTTTTCTTT	TRBJ1-1	.	TRBV6-5	.
CSVLENEQFF	TGCAGCGTCCTAGAAAATGAGCAGTTCTTC	TRBJ2-1	few	TRBV29-1	.
CATSLKGDATNEKLFF	TGTGCCACCTCCCTTAAGGGGGATGCAACTAATGAAAAACTGTTTTTT	TRBJ1-4	.	TRBV18	.
CASSPEWDRHGYTF	TGTGCCAGCAGCCCCGAGTGGGACAGGCATGGCTACACCTTC	TRBJ1-2	few	TRBV7-2	TRBD1
CASSPSPEGEQYF	TGTGCCAGCTCACCATCTCCCGAGGGGGAGCAGTACTTC	TRBJ2-7	many	TRBV18	.
CASGFNTEAFF	TGTGCTAGTGGTTTTAACACTGAAGCTTTCTTT	TRBJ1-1	few	TRBV12-5	.
CASSQVGLREKLFF	TGCGCCAGCAGCCAAGTTGGATTACGAGAAAAACTGTTTTTT	TRBJ1-4	few	TRBV4-3	.
CASSLEGGLRNTEAFF	TGTGCCAGCAGCTTGGAAGGAGGGTTGAGGAACACTGAAGCTTTCTTT	TRBJ1-1	many	TRBV5-4	.
CASSQETAANEQYF	TGCGCCAGCAGCCAAGAGACAGCAGCGAACGAGCAGTACTTC	TRBJ2-7	many	TRBV4-3	.
CASSPDGNYGYTF	TGTGCCAGCAGCCCGGACGGAAACTATGGCTACACCTTC	TRBJ1-2	many	TRBV7-2	.
CASSQGSQMRVEAFF	TGTGCCAGCAGCCAAGGTTCCCAAATGCGGGTTGAAGCTTTCTTT	TRBJ1-1	many	TRBV4-2	.
CASSLLGGAHQPQHF	TGTGCCAGCAGTTTACTGGGGGGGGCGCATCAGCCCCAGCATTTT	TRBJ1-5	many	TRBV12-3/TRBV12-4	.
CASSLRQGSIDTQYF	TGTGCCAGCAGCTTACGGCAGGGGTCAATAGATACGCAGTATTTT	TRBJ2-3	many	TRBV7-2	.
CASGPLGDGSSYEQYF	TGTGCTAGTGGTCCCCTGGGAGACGGAAGCTCCTACGAGCAGTACTTC	TRBJ2-7	.	TRBV12-5	.
CASSKDRSPGNTIYF	TGTGCCAGCAGCAAGGACAGGTCCCCTGGAAACACCATATATTTT	TRBJ1-3	many	TRBV7-8	TRBD1
CASSSVEFEQFF	TGTGCCAGCAGTTCTGTAGAATTTGAGCAGTTCTTC	TRBJ2-1	few	TRBV7-2	.
CASSQRGAGGDTQYF	TGTGCCAGCAGCCAGCGGGGCGCGGGGGGAGATACGCAGTATTTT	TRBJ2-3	few	TRBV7-2	TRBD2
CASSLTITGGVSSYNEQFF	TGCGCCAGCAGCCTGACAATAACAGGGGGCGTGAGCTCCTACAATGAGCAGTTCTTC	TRBJ2-1	many	TRBV4-1	TRBD1